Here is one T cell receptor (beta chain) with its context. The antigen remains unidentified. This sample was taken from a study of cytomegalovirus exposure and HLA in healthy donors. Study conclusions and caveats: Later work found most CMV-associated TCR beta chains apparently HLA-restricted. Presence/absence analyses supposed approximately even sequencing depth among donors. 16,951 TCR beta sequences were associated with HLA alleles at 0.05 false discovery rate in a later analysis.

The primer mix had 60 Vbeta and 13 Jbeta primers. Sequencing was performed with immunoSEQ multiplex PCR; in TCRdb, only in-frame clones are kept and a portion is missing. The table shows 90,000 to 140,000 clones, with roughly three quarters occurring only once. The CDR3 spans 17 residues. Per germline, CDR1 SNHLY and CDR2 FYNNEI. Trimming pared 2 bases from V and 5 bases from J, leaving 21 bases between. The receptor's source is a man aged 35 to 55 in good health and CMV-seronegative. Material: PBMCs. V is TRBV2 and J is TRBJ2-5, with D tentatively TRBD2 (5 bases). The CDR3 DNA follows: TGTGCCAGCAGTGAACGGGCTGGCGGGCGTTCTTGGGAGACCCAGTACTTC. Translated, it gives CASSERAGGRSWETQYF.